This T cell receptor (beta chain) came from a study of OX40 agonist ivuxolimab in advanced cancers. Study details: People who had prior anti-PD-1, anti-PD-L1 or anti-CTLA-4 therapy could take part, and approximately 44% had some. General study findings and limits: Patients who responded partially at 0.1-3.0 mg/kg showed clonal expansion ranking among the lowest. Nonresponders, in some cases, also had low normalized T-cell clonal expansion.

The assay was immunoSEQ multiplex PCR, and TCRdb's table has in-frame clones only and misses some. Here the sample spans about 66,000 clones, about four fifths being singletons. V shed 6 bases, J shed 13 bases, and the junction held 14 bases outside the gene matches. CDR3 size: 15 residues. Germline V gives CDR1 SNHLY, CDR2 FYNNEI. Regarding this clone: Its antigen remains unknown.

The receptor was derived from an adult with an advanced solid tumor such as melanoma, head and neck, liver or kidney cancer. This chain uses TRBV2 with TRBJ1-6; 8 nucleotides match TRBD1. The sample in question was CD4+ or CD8+ T cells sorted from blood, obtained in a trial of the OX40 agonist ivuxolimab. The CDR3 is CASRSGTGPVAPLHF. In DNA form, the CDR3 reads TGTGCCAGCAGATCCGGGACAGGACCCGTAGCCCCCCTCCACTTT.